This T cell receptor beta chain came from a study of cytomegalovirus exposure and HLA in healthy donors. Trimming took 1 base from V and 1 from J, leaving 17 bases between them. The CDR3 consists of 18 residues. Germline CDR1 and CDR2: SGHVS and FQNEAQ. Primers for the PCR totalled 60 Vbeta and 13 Jbeta. Here immunoSEQ multiplex PCR was the method, and the copy in TCRdb shows in-frame clones only, minus some. The sample carries around 100,000 clones, 75% to 85% recorded once. Input material: PBMCs. This receptor was obtained from a woman aged 18-35 years in good health and CMV-seronegative. The rearrangement links TRBV7-8 to TRBJ1-5; D might be TRBD1 (6 bases). CDR3 in DNA: TGTGCCAGCAGCTTAGGTGCAACAGGGAGGGAAAGCAATCAGCCCCAGCATTTT. Residues: CASSLGATGRESNQPQHF.